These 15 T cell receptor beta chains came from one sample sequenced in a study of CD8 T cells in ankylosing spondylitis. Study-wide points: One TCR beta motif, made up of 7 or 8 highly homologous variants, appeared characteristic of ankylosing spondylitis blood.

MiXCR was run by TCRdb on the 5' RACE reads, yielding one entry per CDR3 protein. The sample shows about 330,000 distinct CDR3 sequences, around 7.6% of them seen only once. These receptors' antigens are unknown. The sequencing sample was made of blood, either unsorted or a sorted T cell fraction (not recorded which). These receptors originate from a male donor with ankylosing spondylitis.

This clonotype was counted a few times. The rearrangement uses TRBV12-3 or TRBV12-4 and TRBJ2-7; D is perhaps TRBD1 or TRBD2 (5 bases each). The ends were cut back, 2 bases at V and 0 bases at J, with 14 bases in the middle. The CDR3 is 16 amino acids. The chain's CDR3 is CASSLWRGVGSYEQYF. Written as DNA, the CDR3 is TGTGCCAGCAGTTTATGGAGAGGGGTCGGCTCCTACGAGCAGTACTTC.

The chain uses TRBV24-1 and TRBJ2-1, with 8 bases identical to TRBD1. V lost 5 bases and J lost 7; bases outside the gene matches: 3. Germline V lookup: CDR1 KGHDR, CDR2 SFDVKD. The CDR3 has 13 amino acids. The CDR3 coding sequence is TGTGCCACCAGTGTTTACAGGGGGAATGAGCAGTTCTTC. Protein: CATSVYRGNEQFF.

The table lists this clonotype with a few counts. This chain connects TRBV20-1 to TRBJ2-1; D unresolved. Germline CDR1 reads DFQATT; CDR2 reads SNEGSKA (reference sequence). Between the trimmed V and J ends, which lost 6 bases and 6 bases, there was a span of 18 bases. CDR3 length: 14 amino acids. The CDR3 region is CSAPRGLPGNEQFF. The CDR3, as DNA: TGCAGTGCCCCCCGTGGGCTCCCGGGCAATGAGCAGTTCTTC.

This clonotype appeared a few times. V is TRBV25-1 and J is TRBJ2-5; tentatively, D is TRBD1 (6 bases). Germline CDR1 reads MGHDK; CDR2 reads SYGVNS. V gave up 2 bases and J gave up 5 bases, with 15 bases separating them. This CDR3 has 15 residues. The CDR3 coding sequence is TGTGCCAGCAGTGAAAACAGGGTTTATAGGGAGACCCAGTACTTC. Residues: CASSENRVYRETQYF.

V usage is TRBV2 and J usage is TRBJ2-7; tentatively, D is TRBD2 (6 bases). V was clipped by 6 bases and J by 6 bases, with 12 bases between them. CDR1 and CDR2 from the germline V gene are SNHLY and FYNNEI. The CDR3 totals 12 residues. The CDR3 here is CASRRGFSEQYF. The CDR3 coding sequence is TGTGCCAGCAGGCGGGGCTTCTCCGAGCAGTACTTC. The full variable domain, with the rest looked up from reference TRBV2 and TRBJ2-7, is EPEVTQTPSHQVTQMGQEVILRCVPISNHLYFYWYRQILGQKVEFLVSFYNNEISEKSEIFDDQFSVERPDGSNFTLKIRSTKLEDSAMYFCASRRGFSEQYFGPGTRLTVT.

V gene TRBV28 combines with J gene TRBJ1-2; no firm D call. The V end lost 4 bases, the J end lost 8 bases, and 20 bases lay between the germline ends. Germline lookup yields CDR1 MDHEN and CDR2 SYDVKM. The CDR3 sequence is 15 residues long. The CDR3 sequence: CASSSPPGGWRGYTF. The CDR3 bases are TGTGCCAGCAGTTCACCCCCGGGCGGGTGGAGAGGCTACACCTTC.

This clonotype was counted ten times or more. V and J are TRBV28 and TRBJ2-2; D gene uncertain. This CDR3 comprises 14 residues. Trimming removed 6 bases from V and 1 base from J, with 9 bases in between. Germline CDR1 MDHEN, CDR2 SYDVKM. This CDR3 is CASRSSGNTGELFF. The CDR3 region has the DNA TGTGCCAGCAGATCTTCAGGGAACACCGGGGAGCTGTTTTTT.

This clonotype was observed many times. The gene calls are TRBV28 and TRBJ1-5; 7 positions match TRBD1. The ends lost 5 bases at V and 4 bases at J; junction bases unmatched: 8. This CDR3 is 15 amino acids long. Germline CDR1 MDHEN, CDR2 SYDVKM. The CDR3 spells CASSPSGGVNQPQHF. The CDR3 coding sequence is TGTGCCAGCAGTCCCTCAGGGGGAGTTAATCAGCCCCAGCATTTT.

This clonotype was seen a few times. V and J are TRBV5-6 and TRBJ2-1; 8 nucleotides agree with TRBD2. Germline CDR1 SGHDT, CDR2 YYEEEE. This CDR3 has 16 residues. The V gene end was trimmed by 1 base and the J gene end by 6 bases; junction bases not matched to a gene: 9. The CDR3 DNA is TGTGCCAGCAGCTTGTTCGGGAGGGCGTTGGGCAATGAGCAGTTCTTC. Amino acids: CASSLFGRALGNEQFF. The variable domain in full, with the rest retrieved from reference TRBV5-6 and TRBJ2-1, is DAGVTQSPTHLIKTRGQQVTLRCSPKSGHDTVSWYQQALGQGPQFIFQYYEEEERQRGNFPDRFSGHQFPNYSSELNVNALLLGDSALYLCASSLFGRALGNEQFFGPGTRLTVL.

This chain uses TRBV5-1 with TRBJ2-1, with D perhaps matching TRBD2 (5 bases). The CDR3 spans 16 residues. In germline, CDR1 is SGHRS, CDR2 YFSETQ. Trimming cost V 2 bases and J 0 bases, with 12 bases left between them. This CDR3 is CASSFESGSSYNEQFF. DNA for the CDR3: TGCGCCAGCAGCTTCGAGAGTGGGAGCTCCTACAATGAGCAGTTCTTC.

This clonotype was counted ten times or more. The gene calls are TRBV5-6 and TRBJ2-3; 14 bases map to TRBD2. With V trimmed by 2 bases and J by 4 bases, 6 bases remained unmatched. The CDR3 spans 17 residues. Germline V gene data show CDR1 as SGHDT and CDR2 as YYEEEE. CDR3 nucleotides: TGTGCCAGCAGCTTCGGGACTAGCGGGAGTATCCCAGATACGCAGTATTTT. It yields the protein CASSFGTSGSIPDTQYF.

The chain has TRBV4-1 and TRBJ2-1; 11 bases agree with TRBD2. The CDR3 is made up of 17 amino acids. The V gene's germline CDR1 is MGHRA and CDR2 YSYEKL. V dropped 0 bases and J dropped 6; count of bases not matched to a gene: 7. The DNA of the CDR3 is TGCGCCAGCAGCCAAGACCTAGCGGGAGGACTCCGCAATGAGCAGTTCTTC. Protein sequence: CASSQDLAGGLRNEQFF.

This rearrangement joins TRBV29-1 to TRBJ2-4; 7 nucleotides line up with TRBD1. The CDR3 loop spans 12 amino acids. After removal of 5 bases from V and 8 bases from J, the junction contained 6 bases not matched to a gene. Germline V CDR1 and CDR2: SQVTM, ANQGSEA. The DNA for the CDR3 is TGCAGCGTTCAGGGGGATAGAGACATTCAGTACTTC. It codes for CSVQGDRDIQYF.

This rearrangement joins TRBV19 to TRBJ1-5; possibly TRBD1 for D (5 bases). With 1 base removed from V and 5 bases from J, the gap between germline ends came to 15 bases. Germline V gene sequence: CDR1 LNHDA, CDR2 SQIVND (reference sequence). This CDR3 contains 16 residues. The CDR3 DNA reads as TGTGCCAGTAGTATAGCACCGGGCTGGGGGGATCAGCCCCAGCATTTT. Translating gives CASSIAPGWGDQPQHF.

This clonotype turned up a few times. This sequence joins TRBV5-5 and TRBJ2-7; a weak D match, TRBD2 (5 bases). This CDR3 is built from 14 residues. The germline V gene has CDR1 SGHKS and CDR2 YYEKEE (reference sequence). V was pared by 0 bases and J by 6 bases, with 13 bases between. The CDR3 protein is CASSLGRGIFEQYF. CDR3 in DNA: TGTGCCAGCAGCTTGGGACGGGGTATATTCGAGCAGTACTTC.